This TCR beta chain was recorded in a study of post-analysis software for immune sequencing data (dated by TCRdb to 2015 to 2017). For the study in its entirety: Disease courses on record covered relapsing-remitting, secondary progressive and progressive-relapsing multiple sclerosis, though some patients had no subtype annotation. The patient repertoires were compared against approximately ten previously published healthy control repertoires obtained from donors aged 6 to 25 years. A subset of samples was prepared in parallel using single-end sample barcoding, then pooled and co-amplified after Illumina adapter ligation. Overall results and qualifications from the work: Multiple sclerosis patients had significantly lower normalized Chao1 diversity than controls, a result that suggests substantial peripheral T-cell clonal expansion. About 5 TRBV segments, including TRBV5-6, TRBV5-1 and TRBV20-1, were significantly more frequent in patients than controls. The control group was slightly older than the multiple sclerosis patient group. When samples were clustered directly using the F measure, samples prepared in the same batch co-clustered strongly, which prompted a batch-effect correction.

TCR beta repertoires were profiled from peripheral blood of roughly twelve young patients with multiple sclerosis to demonstrate the VDJtools post-analysis software. The multiple sclerosis patients were children and adolescents between roughly 6 and 16 years of age. Points on this clonotype: The antigen this receptor binds is unknown. Base qualities are not provided; no much larger clone lies one nucleotide away.

Library preparation used PCR. The reads were generated on an Illumina HiSeq 2500. To reduce PCR and sequencing biases, unique molecular identifiers were incorporated into the TCR beta cDNA libraries. Per 1 to 10 million input T cells, roughly 500,000 cDNA molecules were obtained, such that each molecule approximated one T cell. Patient libraries were prepared and sequenced with the same protocol used for the earlier healthy control dataset. Within a given batch, samples were prepared together, multiplexed and sequenced on the same HiSeq lane. Per the original workflow: MIGEC handled the raw barcoded reads, throwing out single-read molecular identifier groups before consensus assembly and CDR3 extraction. VDJtools was used for post-analysis of the clonotype tables, and diversity was normalized by down-sampling every dataset to the size of the smallest sample. Repertoire overlap clustering matched CDR3 amino acid but not nucleotide sequences to correct batch-related cross-sample contamination. Through fastp at Q25 and MiXCR, TCRdb rebuilt clones from the public reads, retaining in-frame beta chains. Every entry covers one CDR3 protein and lists the most common genes and DNA from its rows. V and J calls and clone size were set by TCRdb, not the authors. In this sample the table shows roughly 800,000 distinct CDR3 sequences, roughly 29% of which occur a single time. The ten largest clonotypes hold more than 0.55% of the sample.

V is reduced by 2 bases and J by 10 bases, leaving a spacing of 12 bases between them. For CDR1 and CDR2, the germline V gene lists SGHDN and FVKESK. Including cysteine and phenylalanine, the CDR3 has 14 amino acids. Of the read, only the CDR3 DNA is kept; its 42 bases are in frame from base 1. The TCR was taken from a girl aged 5 to 17 with multiple sclerosis. The chain uses TRBV14 and TRBJ1-6; the D segment could be TRBD1, given 5 matching bases. Sequenced input: blood. The CDR3 reads CASSQRGSGSPLHF. The DNA is TGTGCCAGCAGCCAACGGGGGTCGGGGTCACCCCTCCACTTT.